Shown below are 26 T cell receptor beta chains from a single sample sequenced in a study of beta chain features in type 1 diabetes. The entirety of the isolated RNA underwent reverse transcription, so expressed TCRB transcripts were sequenced. Assay: immunoSEQ multiplex PCR; the TCRdb copy retains only in-frame clones and omits some. Counted here are about 620,000 clones, less than 20% occurring once; the ten biggest clones make up about 0.086%. The sequenced sample consisted of naive CD4+ T cells from blood. Receptors were obtained from a man younger than 35 in good health.

The J gene is TRBJ1-4, the V gene TRBV5-6; possible D gene TRBD1, 6 bases. The CDR3 is 17 residues long. In germline, CDR1 is SGHDT, CDR2 YYEEEE. V was clipped by 2 bases and J by 4 bases, with 18 bases between them. The CDR3 protein is CASSFGQGRVVNEKLFF. The DNA for the CDR3 is TGTGCCAGCAGCTTTGGCCAGGGGCGCGTAGTTAATGAAAAACTGTTTTTT.

This clone was recorded a few times. The junction does not match germline at one end; this may be a read error. V usage is TRBV4-2 and J usage is TRBJ2-3, with 8 nucleotides matching TRBD2. The germline V gene has CDR1 LGHNA and CDR2 YNFKEQ. The CDR3 has 15 amino acids. CDR3 loop: CASNQEGLGTDTQYF. The CDR3 coding sequence is TGTGCCAGCAACCAAGAGGGACTAGGCACAGATACGCAGTATTTT.

The chain has TRBV7-3 and TRBJ2-1; perhaps TRBD1 as D (6 bases). The CDR3 runs 14 residues. Trimming pared 2 bases from V and 4 bases from J, leaving 9 bases between. CDR1 and CDR2 from the germline V gene are SGHTA and FQGTGA. The CDR3 DNA reads as TGTGCCAGCAGCTTAGGGGGCTATTACAATGAGCAGTTCTTC. Encoded protein: CASSLGGYYNEQFF.

This chain links TRBV9 with TRBJ2-5; D unresolved. The CDR3 has 13 amino acids. The V gene lost 0 bases and the J gene lost 4 bases, with 7 bases spanning the gap. Germline CDR1 reads SGDLS; CDR2 reads YYNGEE. The CDR3 DNA reads TGTGCCAGCAGCGTAGGGCAGATAGAGACCCAGTACTTC. This translates into CASSVGQIETQYF.

This clone came up a few times. CDR3 in DNA: TGTGCCAGCAGGGCACCCGGTGCCTACGAGCAGTACTTC. Protein: CASRAPGAYEQYF. The rearrangement links TRBV5-4 to TRBJ2-7; no clear D. Germline V gene data show CDR1 as SGHNT and CDR2 as YYREEE (reference sequence). The CDR3 extends over 13 amino acids. Trimming cost V 5 bases and J 2 bases, with 11 bases left between them.

There are a few counts of this clone. The DNA of the CDR3 is TGCGCCAGCAGCCAAGAGCTCTATGGCTACACCTTC. Translating gives CASSQELYGYTF. The chain recombines TRBV4-1 with TRBJ1-2; no clear D. The CDR3 consists of 12 residues. Germline V gives CDR1 MGHRA, CDR2 YSYEKL. The V gene lost 0 bases and the J gene lost 4 bases, with 3 bases spanning the gap.

This clone was detected only a few times. The chain uses TRBV28 and TRBJ2-3; 7 bases line up with TRBD2. Germline V CDR1 and CDR2: MDHEN, SYDVKM. After removal of 7 bases from V and 0 bases from J, the junction contained 4 bases not matched to a gene. The CDR3 totals 14 residues. DNA for the CDR3: TGTGCCAGCATTAGCGGGTCCAGCACAGATACGCAGTATTTT. Encoded protein: CASISGSSTDTQYF.

V and J are TRBV9 and TRBJ1-1; 8 bases are shared with TRBD1. Germline V gene lookup returns CDR1 SGDLS and CDR2 YYNGEE. The CDR3 has 13 residues. Germline trimming cut 3 bases from V and 5 bases from J; bases unmatched to any gene: 3. As DNA, the CDR3 is TGTGCCAGCAGCGGGGACAGGCGGACTGAAGCTTTCTTT. This gives the protein CASSGDRRTEAFF.

This clone has more than one count but fewer than ten. The chain couples TRBV6-5 to TRBJ1-2; tentative D call: TRBD1 (5 bases). The CDR3 consists of 11 residues. The V end lost 6 bases, the J end lost 10 bases, and 12 bases lay between the germline ends. Germline V gene sequence: CDR1 MNHEY, CDR2 SVGAGI. The CDR3 loop is CASRSTVSYTF. The CDR3 region has the DNA TGTGCCAGCAGATCGACAGTCTCCTACACCTTC.

Only a few counts were recorded for this clone. The gene calls are TRBV7-2 and TRBJ2-6; D possibly matches TRBD1 or TRBD2 (5 bases each). Per germline, CDR1 SGHTA and CDR2 FQGNSA. The germline V and J ends were trimmed by 1 base and 0 bases, with 13 bases remaining between them. CDR3 size: 18 residues. DNA for the CDR3: TGTGCCAGCAGCTTAGGGCCGGGGCAGGGCTCTGGGGCCAACGTCCTGACTTTC. This gives the protein CASSLGPGQGSGANVLTF.

V is TRBV2 and J is TRBJ2-2; D might be TRBD2 (6 bases). The CDR3 is made up of 14 amino acids. Trimming cost V 3 bases and J 7 bases, with 12 bases left between them. Germline V CDR1 and CDR2: SNHLY, FYNNEI. CDR3 amino acids: CASSDSRGIGELFF. DNA for the CDR3: TGTGCCAGCAGTGATTCCCGGGGGATCGGGGAGCTGTTTTTT. Drawing the rest from reference TRBV2 and TRBJ2-2, the complete variable domain is EPEVTQTPSHQVTQMGQEVILRCVPISNHLYFYWYRQILGQKVEFLVSFYNNEISEKSEIFDDQFSVERPDGSNFTLKIRSTKLEDSAMYFCASSDSRGIGELFFGEGSRLTVL.

A remark on this clone: Sequence at one end of the junction differs from germline and may be a read error. The CDR3 sequence is CASREDRPQYYEQYF. The CDR3 bases are TGTGCCAGCAGAGAAGACAGGCCCCAATACTACGAGCAGTACTTC. The V call is TRBV2, the J call TRBJ2-7, with D possibly being TRBD1 (6 bases). The CDR3 loop spans 15 amino acids. Germline values: CDR1 SNHLY, CDR2 FYNNEI.

This clone was found a few times. This chain joins TRBV14 and TRBJ2-5, with D perhaps being TRBD1 or TRBD2 (5 bases each). Germline V gene lookup returns CDR1 SGHDN and CDR2 FVKESK. Trimming cost V 1 base and J 5 bases, with 14 bases left between them. The CDR3 spans 15 residues. CDR3 nucleotide sequence: TGTGCCAGCAGCCAAGCCCTGGGACGACAGGAGACCCAGTACTTC. Amino acid sequence: CASSQALGRQETQYF.

The rearrangement joins TRBV29-1 to TRBJ2-3; maybe TRBD2 (5 bases). CDR3 length equals 14 residues. Germline lookup yields CDR1 SQVTM and CDR2 ANQGSEA. Trimming stripped 6 bases from V and 3 bases from J, with 16 bases between. This CDR3 reads CSVAKRLATDTQYF. The CDR3 DNA reads as TGCAGCGTCGCGAAGCGGCTAGCTACAGATACGCAGTATTTT.

This clone has more than one count but fewer than ten. The chain links TRBV27 to TRBJ2-2; D uncertain. Trimming stripped 2 bases from V and 4 bases from J, with 8 bases between. The V gene's germline CDR1 is MNHEY and CDR2 SMNVEV (reference sequence). This CDR3 is 14 amino acids long. For the CDR3, the DNA is TGTGCCAGCAGTTTAAGGGTTCCCACCGGGGAGCTGTTTTTT. Protein sequence: CASSLRVPTGELFF.

The chain has TRBV9 and TRBJ2-7; D gene uncertain. V dropped 4 bases and J dropped 2 bases, with 7 bases sitting between them. The CDR3 sequence is 12 residues long. Germline lookup yields CDR1 SGDLS and CDR2 YYNGEE. CDR3 nucleotide sequence: TGTGCCAGCAGCCCCCACCCCTACGAGCAGTACTTC. Encoded protein: CASSPHPYEQYF.

The rearrangement uses TRBV5-4 and TRBJ2-7, with 13 bases that match TRBD2. Germline CDR1 SGHNT, CDR2 YYREEE (reference sequence). V shed 0 bases and J 3 bases; nucleotides not matched to a gene: 3. This CDR3 spans 16 amino acids. The CDR3 bases are TGTGCCAGCAGCTTGGGCGGACTAGCGGGAGTCTACGAGCAGTACTTC. Protein sequence: CASSLGGLAGVYEQYF.

The rearrangement joins TRBV15 to TRBJ2-1; tentative D call: TRBD1 (6 bases). This CDR3 is 17 amino acids long. The ends were cut back, 4 bases at V and 0 bases at J, with 16 bases in the middle. Germline loops: CDR1 LNHNV, CDR2 YYDKDF (reference sequence). The CDR3 region has the DNA TGTGCCACCAGCAATCGTACAGGGTCTTACTCCTACAATGAGCAGTTCTTC. Translated: CATSNRTGSYSYNEQFF.

This rearrangement joins TRBV6-6 to TRBJ1-1; TRBD1 matches at 9 bases. The germline V gene encodes CDR1 MNHNY and CDR2 SVGAGI (reference sequence). The CDR3 loop spans 16 amino acids. Unmatched junction bases numbered 7, after V lost 5 bases and J lost 0 bases. The CDR3 DNA is TGTGCCAGCAGTATCGGACAGGGGATATTGAACACTGAAGCTTTCTTT. Protein sequence: CASSIGQGILNTEAFF.

This chain uses TRBV4-2 with TRBJ1-2, with D tentatively TRBD1 (5 bases). In germline, CDR1 is LGHNA, CDR2 YNFKEQ. Trimming removed 0 bases at V and 10 bases at J, with 12 bases between. The CDR3 extends over 13 amino acids. The CDR3 reads CASSQEPGPAYTF. Here the CDR3 DNA reads TGTGCCAGCAGCCAAGAGCCGGGACCAGCCTACACCTTC.

This clone has only a few counts. This specimen includes other DNA sequences encoding the same CDR3. Written as DNA, the CDR3 is TGTGCCAGCAGTAGGACTGGCACAGATACGCAGTATTTT. It codes for CASSRTGTDTQYF. The chain couples TRBV28 to TRBJ2-3; D may be TRBD2 (5 bases). The germline V gene encodes CDR1 MDHEN and CDR2 SYDVKM. Trimming removed 5 bases from V and 1 base from J, with 7 bases in between. The CDR3 is 13 amino acids.

This clone showed up just a few times. The gene calls are TRBV28 and TRBJ1-1; a weak D match, TRBD1 (6 bases). Per germline, CDR1 MDHEN and CDR2 SYDVKM. The V end lost 6 bases, the J end lost 0 bases, and 11 bases lay between the germline ends. CDR3 size: 14 residues. The chain's CDR3 is CASRPGHLNTEAFF. The CDR3, as DNA: TGTGCCAGCAGGCCGGGACACCTGAACACTGAAGCTTTCTTT.

The table lists this clone with a few counts. The V gene is TRBV28, the J gene TRBJ1-4, with D possibly matching TRBD1 (5 bases). The germline CDR1 and CDR2 sequences are MDHEN and SYDVKM. The V gene lost 1 base and the J gene lost 12 bases, with 9 bases spanning the gap. This CDR3 region has 12 residues. The CDR3 DNA sequence: TGTGCCAGCAGTTTATATCAGGGAGAACTGTTTTTT. Translating gives CASSLYQGELFF.

This clone has only a few counts. The V call is TRBV19, the J call TRBJ2-5; D could derive from TRBD1 or TRBD2 (5 bases each). Trimming removed 1 base from V and 2 bases from J, with 11 bases in between. Looked up from germline, CDR1 is LNHDA and CDR2 is SQIVND (reference sequence). The CDR3 runs 15 residues. CDR3 in DNA: TGTGCCAGTAGTATAGGGAGGACACAACAAGAGACCCAGTACTTC. This sequence encodes CASSIGRTQQETQYF.

The chain links TRBV11-1 to TRBJ1-6; a possible D gene is TRBD1 (6 bases). CDR3 length equals 14 residues. The V end lost 2 bases, the J end lost 9 bases, and 11 bases lay between the germline ends. In germline, CDR1 is SGHAT, CDR2 FQDESV (reference sequence). CDR3: CASSLIQGGSPLHF. CDR3 in DNA: TGTGCCAGCAGCTTAATACAGGGAGGTTCACCCCTCCACTTT. Filled out from reference TRBV11-1 and TRBJ1-6, the complete variable domain reads EAEVAQSPRYKITEKSQAVAFWCDPISGHATLYWYRQILGQGPELLVQFQDESVVDDSQLPKDRFSAERLKGVDSTLKIQPAELGDSAMYLCASSLIQGGSPLHFGNGTRLTVT.

The chain combines TRBV7-3 with TRBJ2-6; no firm D call. The CDR3 totals 18 residues. Looked up from germline, CDR1 is SGHTA and CDR2 is FQGTGA. The V end was cut by 1 base, the J end by 0 bases, with 13 bases between. The CDR3 bases are TGTGCCAGCAGCTTAATGGCTGGCGGAAGCTCTGGGGCCAACGTCCTGACTTTC. This codes for CASSLMAGGSSGANVLTF.